This T cell receptor (beta chain) was captured in a study of blood T cells in healthy people across ages. CDR3 length: 15 residues. J lost 1 base, V lost 5 bases, and 5 bases had no gene match. CDR1 is SGHTA and CDR2 is FQGNSA in the germline V gene. Together with a sample-barcoded 5' primer, a J-beta primer mix was included in a second PCR lasting about 6 to 11 cycles. TCRdb analysed the 5' RACE reads with MiXCR anew, one entry per CDR3 protein. The table has hundreds of thousands of distinct CDR3 sequences, over 25% seen once; the top ten hold approximately 3.3%. These sequences were also reported in another study, on T cells of mothers and their children. In that study: The study found slightly higher but non-significant overlap in related versus unrelated mother-child pairs.

V gene TRBV7-2 combines with J gene TRBJ2-1; 7 bases align to TRBD2. Sequenced: blood. The sequence was collected from a boy aged 2 to 9 in good health. As DNA, the CDR3 is TGTGCCAGCAGCCTCAGCGGGATGTCCTACAATGAGCAGTTCTTC. Amino acids: CASSLSGMSYNEQFF. The whole variable domain, filled in from reference TRBV7-2 and TRBJ2-1, reads GAGVSQSPSNKVTEKGKDVELRCDPISGHTALYWYRQSLGQGLEFLIYFQGNSAPDKSGLPSDRFSAERTGGSVSTLTIQRTQQEDSAVYLCASSLSGMSYNEQFFGPGTRLTVL.